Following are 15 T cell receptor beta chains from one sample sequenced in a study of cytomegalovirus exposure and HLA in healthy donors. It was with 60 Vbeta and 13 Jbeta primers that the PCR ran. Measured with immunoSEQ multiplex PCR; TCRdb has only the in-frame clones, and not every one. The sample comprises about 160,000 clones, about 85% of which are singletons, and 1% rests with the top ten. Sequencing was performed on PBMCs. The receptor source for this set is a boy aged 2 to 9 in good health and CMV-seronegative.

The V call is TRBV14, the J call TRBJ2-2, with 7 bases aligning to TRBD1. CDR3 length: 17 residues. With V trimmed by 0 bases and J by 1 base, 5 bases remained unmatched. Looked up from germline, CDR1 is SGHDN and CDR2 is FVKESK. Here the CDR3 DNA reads TGTGCCAGCAGCCAAGATCGACAGGGAATGAACACCGGGGAGCTGTTTTTT. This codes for CASSQDRQGMNTGELFF.

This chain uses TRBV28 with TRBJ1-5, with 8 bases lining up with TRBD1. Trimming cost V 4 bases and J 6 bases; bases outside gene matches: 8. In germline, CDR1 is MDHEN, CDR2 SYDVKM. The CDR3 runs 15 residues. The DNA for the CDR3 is TGTGCCAGCAGTTCACGCGACAGGGGAGGTCAGCCCCAGCATTTT. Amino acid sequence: CASSSRDRGGQPQHF.

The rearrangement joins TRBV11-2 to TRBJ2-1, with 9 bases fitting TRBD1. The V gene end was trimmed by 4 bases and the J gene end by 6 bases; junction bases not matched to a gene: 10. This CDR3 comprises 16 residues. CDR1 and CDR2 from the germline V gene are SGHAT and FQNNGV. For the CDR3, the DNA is TGTGCCAGCAGCTCCGTCCGGGACAGGGCCGGCAATGAGCAGTTCTTC. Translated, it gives CASSSVRDRAGNEQFF.

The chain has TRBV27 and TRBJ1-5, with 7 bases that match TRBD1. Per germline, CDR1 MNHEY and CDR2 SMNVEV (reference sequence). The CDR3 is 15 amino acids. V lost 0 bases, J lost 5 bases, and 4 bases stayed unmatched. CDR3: CASSLSRQGDQPQHF. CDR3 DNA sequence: TGTGCCAGCAGTTTATCGCGACAGGGAGATCAGCCCCAGCATTTT.

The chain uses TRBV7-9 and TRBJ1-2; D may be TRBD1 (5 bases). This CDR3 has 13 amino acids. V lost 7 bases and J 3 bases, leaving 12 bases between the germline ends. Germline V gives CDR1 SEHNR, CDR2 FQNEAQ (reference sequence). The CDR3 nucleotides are TGTGCCAGCACCATATGGGGGGACTATGGCTACACCTTC. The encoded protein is CASTIWGDYGYTF. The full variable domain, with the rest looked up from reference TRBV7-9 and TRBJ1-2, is DTGVSQNPRHKITKRGQNVTFRCDPISEHNRLYWYRQTLGQGPEFLTYFQNEAQLEKSRLLSDRFSAERPKGSFSTLEIQRTEQGDSAMYLCASTIWGDYGYTFGSGTRLTVV.

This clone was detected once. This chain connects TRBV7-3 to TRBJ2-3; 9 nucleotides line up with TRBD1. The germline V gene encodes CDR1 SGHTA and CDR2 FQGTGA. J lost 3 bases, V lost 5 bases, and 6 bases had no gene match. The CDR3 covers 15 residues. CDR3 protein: CASSRLGQGTDTQYF. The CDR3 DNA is TGTGCCAGCAGCCGACTCGGACAGGGGACAGATACGCAGTATTTT.

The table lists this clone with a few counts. For the CDR3, the DNA is TGTGCCGGGGGGGGGACAGGGCTCACCGGGGAGCTGTTTTTT. It codes for CAGGGTGLTGELFF. The V gene is TRBV2, the J gene TRBJ2-2, with 9 positions matching TRBD1. CDR3 length: 14 residues. Unmatched junction bases numbered 8, after V lost 11 bases and J lost 4 bases. CDR1 and CDR2 (germline): SNHLY, FYNNEI.

CDR3 nucleotide sequence: TGCGCCAGCAGCTTAGGACAGGGGAGTGGCACCGGGGAGCTGTTTTTT. As protein: CASSLGQGSGTGELFF. The chain carries TRBV5-1 and TRBJ2-2; 9 bases line up with TRBD1. From germline, CDR1 is SGHRS and CDR2 YFSETQ. CDR3 length equals 16 residues. The trim removed 2 bases at V and 4 bases at J, leaving 6 bases unmatched.

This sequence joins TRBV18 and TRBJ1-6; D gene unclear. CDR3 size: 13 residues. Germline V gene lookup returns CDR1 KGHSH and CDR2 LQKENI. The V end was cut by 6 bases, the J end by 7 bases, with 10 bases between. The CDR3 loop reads CASSTKENSPLHF. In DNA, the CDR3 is TGTGCCAGCTCTACAAAGGAGAATTCACCCCTCCACTTT.

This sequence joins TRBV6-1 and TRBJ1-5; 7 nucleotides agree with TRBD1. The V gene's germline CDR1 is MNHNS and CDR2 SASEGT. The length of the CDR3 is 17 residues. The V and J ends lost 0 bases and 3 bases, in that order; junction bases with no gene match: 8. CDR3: CASSEAVGGQYNQPQHF. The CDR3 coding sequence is TGTGCCAGCAGTGAAGCTGTGGGGGGACAGTACAATCAGCCCCAGCATTTT.

CDR3 amino acids: CASSYAPAGNQPQHF. The DNA for the CDR3 is TGTGCCAGCAGCTACGCGCCGGCGGGCAATCAGCCCCAGCATTTT. The genes are TRBV28 and TRBJ1-5; D call uncertain. This CDR3 has 15 amino acids. V was trimmed by 6 bases and J by 2 bases, leaving 14 bases between them. Germline values: CDR1 MDHEN, CDR2 SYDVKM.

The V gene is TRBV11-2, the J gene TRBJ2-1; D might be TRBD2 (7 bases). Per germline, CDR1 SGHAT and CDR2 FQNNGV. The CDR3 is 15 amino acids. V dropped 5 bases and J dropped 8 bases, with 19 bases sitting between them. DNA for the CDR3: TGTGCCAGCAGCCCCTGGGGAGGGGGGGTAGATGAGCAGTTCTTC. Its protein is CASSPWGGGVDEQFF.

The CDR3 nucleotides read TGTGCCAGCAGTCCCACAAGCAACAGGGGGCGGCCCTACGAGCAGTACGTC. It yields the protein CASSPTSNRGRPYEQYV. This chain joins TRBV28 and TRBJ2-7; 9 positions match TRBD1. Germline V gives CDR1 MDHEN, CDR2 SYDVKM. V lost 5 bases, J lost 2 bases, and 13 bases stayed unmatched. The CDR3 is 17 residues long.

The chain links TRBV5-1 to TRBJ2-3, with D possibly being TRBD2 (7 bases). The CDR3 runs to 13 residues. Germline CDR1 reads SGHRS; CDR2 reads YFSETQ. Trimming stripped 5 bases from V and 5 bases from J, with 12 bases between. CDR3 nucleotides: TGCGCCAGCAGGTGGGGGGGCGTAGATACGCAGTATTTT. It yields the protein CASRWGGVDTQYF.

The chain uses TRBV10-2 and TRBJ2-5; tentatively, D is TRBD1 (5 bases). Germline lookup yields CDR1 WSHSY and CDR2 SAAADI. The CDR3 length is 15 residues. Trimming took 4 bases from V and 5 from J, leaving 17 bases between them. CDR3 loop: CASSASNPWGETQYF. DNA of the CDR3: TGCGCCAGCAGTGCGAGTAACCCCTGGGGCGAGACCCAGTACTTC.